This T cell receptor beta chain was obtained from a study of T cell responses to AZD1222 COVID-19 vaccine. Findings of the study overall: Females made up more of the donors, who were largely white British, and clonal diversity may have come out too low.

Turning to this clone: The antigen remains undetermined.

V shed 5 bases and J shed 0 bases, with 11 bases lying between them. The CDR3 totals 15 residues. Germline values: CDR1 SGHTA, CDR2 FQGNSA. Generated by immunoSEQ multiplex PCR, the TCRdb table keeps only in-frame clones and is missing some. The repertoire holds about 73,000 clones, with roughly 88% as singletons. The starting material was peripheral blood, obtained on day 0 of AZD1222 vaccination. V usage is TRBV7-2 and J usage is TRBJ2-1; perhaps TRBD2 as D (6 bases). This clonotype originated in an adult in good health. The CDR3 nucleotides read TGTGCCAGCAGCCCCCCGACTAGCTCCTACAATGAGCAGTTCTTC. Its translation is CASSPPTSSYNEQFF.